This T cell receptor beta chain comes out of a study of blood T cell repertoires in COVID-19. Here immunoSEQ multiplex PCR was the method, and the copy in TCRdb shows in-frame clones only, minus some. The table includes hundreds of thousands of clones, over 70% detected once. Points on this clone: The identical CDR3 is also encoded by other nucleotide sequences in the sample.

CDR1 and CDR2 from the germline V gene are SGDLS and YYNGEE. This CDR3 region has 13 residues. After removal of 2 bases from V and 7 bases from J, the junction contained 4 bases not matched to a gene. The sample consisted of peripheral blood. This TCR derives from a woman aged 45-60 years with acute or convalescent COVID-19. V gene TRBV9 combines with J gene TRBJ2-7, with TRBD1 matching 9 bases. CDR3 coding DNA: TGTGCCAGCAGCGTGGGGACAGGGTGGGAGCAGTACTTC. It is translated as CASSVGTGWEQYF.